Below, 25 T cell receptor beta chains from the same sample are listed, as sequenced in a study of CD8 T cells in Susac syndrome. RNA, at about 0.45 to 1 ug, was reverse transcribed with random hexamers. Each CDR3 protein gets one entry after TCRdb re-called the immunoSEQ multiplex PCR reads with MiXCR. The table has some 300,000 distinct CDR3 sequences, 89% seen once. Material: CD8+ T cells from PBMCs. The source of these receptors is a human donor with multiple sclerosis.

This rearrangement joins TRBV20-1 to TRBJ2-7; 7 positions match TRBD2. The V gene's germline CDR1 is DFQATT and CDR2 SNEGSKA (reference sequence). V gave up 6 bases and J gave up 3 bases; unmatched junction bases: 8. CDR3 length: 13 residues. Written as DNA, the CDR3 is TGCAGTGCCCCCGGTAGGGAGGGCTACGAGCAGTACTTC. Amino acid sequence: CSAPGREGYEQYF.

The chain employs TRBV7-3 and TRBJ2-5; D perhaps matches TRBD1 (5 bases). Trimming stripped 1 base from V and 3 bases from J, with 9 bases between. CDR3 length: 14 residues. In germline, CDR1 is SGHTA, CDR2 FQGTGA. CDR3 DNA sequence: TGTGCCAGCAGCTTAAGCAGGGAAGAAGAGACCCAGTACTTC. This codes for CASSLSREEETQYF. The full variable domain, with the rest looked up from reference TRBV7-3 and TRBJ2-5, is GAGVSQTPSNKVTEKGKYVELRCDPISGHTALYWYRQSLGQGPEFLIYFQGTGAADDSGLPNDRFFAVRPEGSVSTLKIQRTERGDSAVYLCASSLSREEETQYFGPGTRLLVL.

The genes are TRBV5-4 and TRBJ2-3; maybe TRBD2 (6 bases). V was clipped by 3 bases and J by 0 bases, with 11 bases between them. The CDR3 has 15 residues. Germline V lookup: CDR1 SGHNT, CDR2 YYREEE (reference sequence). CDR3 amino acids: CASSSGLQSTDTQYF. In nucleotides, the CDR3 is TGTGCCAGCAGCTCCGGACTACAAAGCACAGATACGCAGTATTTT.

The J gene is TRBJ1-2, the V gene TRBV5-1, with a tentative D call TRBD1 (5 bases). Between the trimmed V and J ends, which lost 1 base and 4 bases, there was a span of 14 bases. Looked up from germline, CDR1 is SGHRS and CDR2 is YFSETQ. The CDR3 consists of 15 residues. Written as DNA, the CDR3 is TGCGCCAGCAGCTTGACAGGTCAGCAGCCCTATGGCTACACCTTC. It specifies CASSLTGQQPYGYTF.

The CDR3 sequence is CASSPTMESHEQYF. DNA of the CDR3: TGTGCCAGCAGCCCCACGATGGAGAGCCACGAGCAGTACTTC. The V call is TRBV6-2 or TRBV6-3, the J call TRBJ2-7; no definite D call. The V and J ends lost 6 bases and 5 bases respectively, with 17 bases between them. Germline V gene data show CDR1 as MNHEY and CDR2 as SVGEGT. This CDR3 region has 14 residues.

This clonotype showed up just once. The gene calls are TRBV19 and TRBJ1-5; D uncertain. Trimming stripped 8 bases from V and 2 bases from J, with 7 bases between. Germline V gives CDR1 LNHDA, CDR2 SQIVND (reference sequence). The CDR3 loop spans 12 amino acids. The CDR3 DNA reads TGTGCCAGTCAGTGGGGCAATCAGCCCCAGCATTTT. It is translated as CASQWGNQPQHF.

This chain connects TRBV6-1 to TRBJ1-6, with D uncertain. Per germline, CDR1 MNHNS and CDR2 SASEGT. V lost 7 bases and J lost 0, with 7 bases in between. This CDR3 contains 14 residues. The CDR3 region is CASTGYSYNSPLHF. The CDR3 DNA reads TGTGCCAGCACGGGCTACTCCTATAATTCACCCCTCCACTTT.

This chain links TRBV30 with TRBJ2-7; D might be TRBD2 (5 bases). The CDR3 is 12 residues long. CDR1 is GTSNPN, CDR2 SVGIG, per germline (reference sequence). Trimming removed 3 bases from V and 3 bases from J, with 9 bases in between. CDR3 in DNA: TGTGCCTGGAGGGAGGTGAGCTACGAGCAGTACTTC. This encodes CAWREVSYEQYF.

In the case of this clonotype: At one end the junction does not follow the germline gene, possibly because of a read error. The chain couples TRBV7-2 to TRBJ2-7; no clear D. The CDR3 contains 12 residues. Germline loops: CDR1 SGHTA, CDR2 FQGNSA. CDR3 sequence reads: CASSSLSNEQYF. In DNA form, the CDR3 reads TGTGCCAGCAGCTCCCTCTCCAACGAGCAGTACTTC.

This chain links TRBV13 with TRBJ1-6, with 9 positions matching TRBD1. Trimming took 5 bases from V and 0 from J; bases not matched to a gene: 2. CDR1 is PRHDT, CDR2 FYEKMQ, per germline (reference sequence). The CDR3 sequence is 16 residues long. The CDR3: CASSLGQGSYNSPLHF. CDR3 DNA sequence: TGTGCCAGCAGCCTGGGACAGGGCTCCTATAATTCACCCCTCCACTTT.

CDR3 in amino acids: CASSLSQEEQFF. DNA for the CDR3: TGTGCCAGCAGCTTGAGCCAGGAGGAGCAGTTCTTC. The chain couples TRBV5-6 to TRBJ2-1; D uncertain. The germline CDR1 and CDR2 sequences are SGHDT and YYEEEE. The CDR3 loop spans 12 amino acids. Deletions cut 1 base from V and 10 bases from J, with 9 bases between.

The rearrangement joins TRBV24-1 to TRBJ2-3; the match to TRBD1 covers 7 bases. Per germline, CDR1 KGHDR and CDR2 SFDVKD. The V and J ends lost 3 bases and 3 bases, in that order; junction bases with no gene match: 8. CDR3 length: 16 amino acids. CDR3 sequence reads: CATSDPDREPTDTQYF. DNA of the CDR3: TGTGCCACCAGTGATCCCGACAGGGAACCGACAGATACGCAGTATTTT.

V usage is TRBV7-9 and J usage is TRBJ1-1; no reliable D call. CDR3 length equals 15 residues. Trimming shortened V by 5 bases and J by 4 bases, and 17 bases separated the two germline ends. Germline V gene sequence: CDR1 SEHNR, CDR2 FQNEAQ (reference sequence). As DNA, the CDR3 is TGTGCCAGCAGCAATACCCGCGCCAGGTTCACTGAAGCTTTCTTT. It encodes CASSNTRARFTEAFF.

The DNA for the CDR3 is TGTGCCAGCAGATGGCCCGGGGCGCCATCGGCTGGAAACACCATATATTTT. Amino acid sequence: CASRWPGAPSAGNTIYF. The chain couples TRBV13 to TRBJ1-3; D might be TRBD1 (5 bases). CDR1 PRHDT and CDR2 FYEKMQ come from the germline V gene (reference sequence). The CDR3 has 17 residues. The V and J ends lost 6 bases and 2 bases respectively, with 20 bases between them.

The gene calls are TRBV20-1 and TRBJ2-1, with D unclear. This CDR3 contains 15 residues. V was shortened by 0 bases and J by 3 bases, with 12 bases between the two germline ends. Looked up from germline, CDR1 is DFQATT and CDR2 is SNEGSKA (reference sequence). The CDR3 protein is CSARDLDGGYNEQFF. In DNA, the CDR3 is TGCAGTGCTAGAGATCTGGACGGTGGCTACAATGAGCAGTTCTTC.

The rearrangement links TRBV19 to TRBJ1-5; the D is unclear. Germline-derived CDR1 and CDR2 are LNHDA and SQIVND (reference sequence). The V and J ends lost 3 bases and 1 base respectively, with 7 bases between them. This CDR3 contains 14 residues. CDR3: CASSILGSNQPQHF. The CDR3 region has the DNA TGTGCCAGTAGTATTCTGGGAAGCAATCAGCCCCAGCATTTT.

The chain recombines TRBV4-1 with TRBJ2-2, with TRBD2 identical over 13 bases. CDR1 is MGHRA, CDR2 YSYEKL, per germline. The trim removed 4 bases at V and 7 bases at J, leaving 9 bases unmatched. This CDR3 has 17 residues. The CDR3 region has the DNA TGCGCCAGCAGCCCCGGACTAGCGGGAGTTGGTATCGGGGAGCTGTTTTTT. This translates into CASSPGLAGVGIGELFF.

The chain carries TRBV7-9 and TRBJ2-7; D may be TRBD1 (5 bases). CDR1 is SEHNR, CDR2 FQNEAQ, per germline (reference sequence). V lost 6 bases, J lost 2 bases, and 14 bases lay in between. This CDR3 contains 14 residues. CDR3 DNA: TGTGCCAGCAGTCCCACGACAGAGACCTACGAGCAGTACTTC. Protein: CASSPTTETYEQYF.

The rearrangement links TRBV6-2 or TRBV6-3 to TRBJ2-5; D not resolved. The CDR3 totals 12 residues. Germline V gives CDR1 MNHEY, CDR2 SVGEGT. The ends were cut back, 0 bases at V and 7 bases at J, with 6 bases in the middle. This CDR3 is CASSYSSRTQYF. For the CDR3, the DNA is TGTGCCAGCAGTTACTCGAGCCGGACCCAGTACTTC.

V is TRBV12-3 or TRBV12-4 and J is TRBJ1-2; a weak D match, TRBD1 (5 bases). CDR3 size: 14 residues. V was trimmed by 8 bases and J by 1 base, leaving 14 bases between them. CDR3 residues: CASAHSTDNYGYTF. In DNA, the CDR3 is TGTGCCAGCGCCCACTCGACAGATAACTATGGCTACACCTTC.

The chain combines TRBV6-5 with TRBJ1-4; possible D gene TRBD1, 6 bases. Germline lookup yields CDR1 MNHEY and CDR2 SVGAGI. This CDR3 spans 16 amino acids. V lost 2 bases to trimming and J lost 5 bases, with 15 bases between them. CDR3 residues: CASSYAGEGKNEKLFF. The CDR3 nucleotides read TGTGCCAGCAGTTACGCAGGGGAGGGCAAAAATGAAAAACTGTTTTTT.

This sequence joins TRBV11-1 and TRBJ2-3, with D uncertain. In germline, CDR1 is SGHAT, CDR2 FQDESV (reference sequence). This CDR3 region has 13 residues. The germline V and J ends were trimmed by 5 bases and 2 bases, with 8 bases remaining between them. Written as DNA, the CDR3 is TGTGCCAGCAGCCCCTATCCCACAGATACGCAGTATTTT. This sequence encodes CASSPYPTDTQYF. The complete variable domain, with remaining parts taken from reference TRBV11-1 and TRBJ2-3, reads EAEVAQSPRYKITEKSQAVAFWCDPISGHATLYWYRQILGQGPELLVQFQDESVVDDSQLPKDRFSAERLKGVDSTLKIQPAELGDSAMYLCASSPYPTDTQYFGPGTRLTVL.

The rearrangement links TRBV28 to TRBJ2-1; 14 bases fit TRBD2. The V and J ends lost 3 bases and 11 bases, in that order; junction bases with no gene match: 6. This CDR3 spans 15 amino acids. Looked up from germline, CDR1 is MDHEN and CDR2 is SYDVKM. This chain's CDR3 is CASSFGTSGREQQFF. The CDR3 bases are TGTGCCAGCAGTTTCGGGACTAGCGGGAGAGAGCAGCAGTTCTTC.

V gene TRBV7-3 combines with J gene TRBJ2-1; perhaps TRBD1 as D (6 bases). CDR1 SGHTA and CDR2 FQGTGA come from the germline V gene. Trimming took off 4 bases at V and 9 bases at J, with 10 bases between the two ends. CDR3 length: 12 amino acids. CDR3 coding DNA: TGTGCCAGCAGCTCCTTAGGGGGTGAGCAGTTCTTC. It yields the protein CASSSLGGEQFF.

This sequence joins TRBV9 and TRBJ2-1; tentatively, D is TRBD1 or TRBD2 (5 bases each). This CDR3 has 14 residues. Trimming stripped 0 bases from V and 5 bases from J, with 9 bases between. The germline V gene encodes CDR1 SGDLS and CDR2 YYNGEE. This CDR3 is CASSVEGTNNEQFF. The CDR3 region has the DNA TGTGCCAGCAGCGTAGAAGGGACGAACAATGAGCAGTTCTTC.